Listed below are T cell receptor beta chains from one sample, sequenced in a study of brain T cells in children with intractable seizures. Sequenced by immunoSEQ multiplex PCR; TCRdb stores in-frame clones only, minus some. The repertoire consists of 340,000 or so clones, with more than 85% occurring once and the leading ten covering roughly 5.7%. The source material was peripheral blood, sampled around 5 months after surgery. These receptors all come from a boy under three years old with tuberous sclerosis and intractable seizures. CDR3s leave out the opening cysteine and the closing phenylalanine or tryptophan. Fields, in order: J gene, V gene, D gene, CDR3 protein. The D gene is left open where the match is weak.

>TRBJ2-7|TRBV6-2/TRBV6-3|NA
ASSYLTVYEQY
>TRBJ1-6|TRBV11-3|NA
ASSLVGADNSPLH
>TRBJ1-2|TRBV9|NA
ASSAHDDYGYT
>TRBJ1-1|TRBV19|TRBD1
ATKDRLPHEAF
>TRBJ1-1|TRBV12-3/TRBV12-4|NA
ASSPHGTEAF
>TRBJ1-2|TRBV18|NA
ASSTDVANYGYT
>TRBJ2-7|TRBV7-6|NA
ASSLGSPAGVYEQY
>TRBJ2-3|TRBV7-6|TRBD2
ASSSSGNPPTDTQY
>TRBJ2-7|TRBV3-1/TRBV3-2|TRBD2
ASSEFSSGRSYEQY
>TRBJ1-5|TRBV9|TRBD1
ASSEQGYQPQH
>TRBJ1-1|TRBV7-9|NA
ASSSGKGGATEAF
>TRBJ1-2|TRBV28|TRBD1
ASSPHAGGFGYT
>TRBJ1-1|TRBV6-5|TRBD1
ASSGTVGVVTEAF
>TRBJ2-5|TRBV11-2|NA
ASSLAVTQGMETQY
>TRBJ1-5|TRBV7-8|NA
ASSPGTRAGPQPQH
>TRBJ1-1|TRBV19|NA
ASSIGEGGNTEAF
>TRBJ2-1|TRBV4-1|NA
ASSQDQGSYNEQF
>TRBJ2-7|TRBV29-1|TRBD1
SVESRGRETYEQY
>TRBJ2-2|TRBV28|NA
ASSLAGKDTGELF
>TRBJ2-5|TRBV7-8|TRBD2
ASSLLREVETQY
>TRBJ1-2|TRBV20-1|NA
SASGGVSGYT
>TRBJ2-7|TRBV5-1|TRBD1
ASSPGQGFYEQY
>TRBJ1-6|TRBV6-1|NA
ASSVAGHTNSYNSPLH
>TRBJ1-2|TRBV9|NA
ASSVALGWVDGYT
>TRBJ1-1|TRBV12-3/TRBV12-4|NA
ASSFINREAF
>TRBJ2-1|TRBV4-2|NA
ASSQGGRNSYNEQF
>TRBJ2-1|TRBV18|TRBD2
ASSLSGKSYNEQF